The table lists the clone carrying this TCR beta chain with a count of one. Its cognate antigen is unknown. The source of the sample is a study of cytomegalovirus exposure and HLA in healthy donors. In the study overall: Across a few hundred genotyped donors, 81% landed in the Caucasian-associated ancestry cluster. Findings and limits, study-wide: The later analysis indicated that the majority of CMV-associated TCR beta chains appeared HLA-restricted. Immune exposure information available was restricted to CMV serostatus.

The PCR used 60 Vbeta and 13 Jbeta primers. The repertoire was sequenced with immunoSEQ multiplex PCR; TCRdb's copy has only in-frame clones and lacks some. The repertoire consists of 150,000 to 200,000 clones, with around 81% occurring once and the leading ten covering more than 1.5%. The sequenced sample consisted of PBMCs. This TCR was sampled from a man aged 18 to 29 in good health and CMV-seronegative.

The CDR3 loop is CASSEEHGYTF. CDR3 coding DNA: TGTGCCAGCAGCGAGGAACATGGCTACACCTTC. The rearrangement links TRBV5-5 to TRBJ1-2, with D hard to call. The CDR3 has 11 residues. Trimming cost V 4 bases and J 6 bases, with 7 bases left between them. Per germline, CDR1 SGHKS and CDR2 YYEKEE (reference sequence).